This passage covers 30 T cell receptor beta chains from one sample sequenced in a study of cytomegalovirus exposure and HLA in healthy donors. With 60 Vbeta and 13 Jbeta primers, the PCR was carried out. Libraries were prepared by immunoSEQ multiplex PCR; TCRdb keeps only in-frame clonotypes and omits some of them. The sample consists of under 200,000 clones, 75% to 80% of them appearing once. The specimen was PBMCs. The receptor set was obtained from a man in his forties or fifties in good health and CMV-seropositive.

This chain joins TRBV29-1 and TRBJ2-5, with TRBD1 as a possible D gene (5 bases). The J call may be incorrect, as the DNA end agrees better with TRBJ2-7. The CDR3 is 10 amino acids. Germline loops: CDR1 SQVTM, CDR2 ANQGSEA. This CDR3 reads CSVVGVEQYF. The CDR3 region has the DNA TGCAGCGTTGTAGGGGTCGAGCAGTACTTC.

This clone was observed a few times. The rearrangement links TRBV6-5 to TRBJ2-5, with D tentatively TRBD1 (5 bases). This CDR3 spans 13 amino acids. The V and J ends lost 3 bases and 5 bases respectively, with 10 bases between them. CDR1 and CDR2 (germline): MNHEY, SVGAGI. In DNA form, the CDR3 reads TGTGCCAGCAGTTATTCAGGGTGGGAGACCCAGTACTTC. Translating gives CASSYSGWETQYF.

The chain joins TRBV6-1 to TRBJ2-7; 12 nucleotides agree with TRBD2. Germline V gene lookup returns CDR1 MNHNS and CDR2 SASEGT. The ends lost 4 bases at V and 2 bases at J; junction bases unmatched: 3. This CDR3 is 15 amino acids long. The CDR3 DNA reads TGTGCCAGCAGTGGACTAGCGGGGGTCCCCTACGAGCAGTACGTC. As protein: CASSGLAGVPYEQYV.

J is TRBJ2-1 and V is TRBV28, with 9 bases identical to TRBD2. The trim removed 3 bases at V and 5 bases at J, leaving 5 bases unmatched. The CDR3 spans 15 residues. The germline gives CDR1 MDHEN, CDR2 SYDVKM. The CDR3 DNA reads TGTGCCAGCAGTTTCCTAGCGGGGATAGACAATGAGCAGTTCTTC. This gives the protein CASSFLAGIDNEQFF.

In the case of this clone: One end of the junction fails to match germline, which may point to a read error. The V gene is TRBV29-1, the J gene TRBJ1-1; TRBD1 aligns across 10 bases. The CDR3 covers 13 residues. Germline-derived CDR1 and CDR2 are SQVTM and ANQGSEA. Here the CDR3 reads CSAVTGGGPGGSF. DNA of the CDR3: TGCAGCGCCGTGACAGGGGGCGGCCCGGGGGGGAGCTTT. Full variable domain (outside the CDR3, taken from reference TRBV29-1 and TRBJ1-1): SAVISQKPSRDICQRGTSLTIQCQVDSQVTMMFWYRQQPGQSLTLIATANQGSEATYESGFVIDKFPISRPNLTFSTLTVSNMSPEDSSIYLCSAVTGGGPGGSFGQGTRLTVV.

The V call is TRBV7-2, the J call TRBJ2-3; 12 bases are a match to TRBD2. The CDR3 spans 16 residues. Unmatched junction bases numbered 6, after V lost 6 bases and J lost 2 bases. Per germline, CDR1 SGHTA and CDR2 FQGNSA. The CDR3 DNA follows: TGTGCCAGCAGAGGAGGACTAGCGGGAATCACAGATACGCAGTATTTT. Residues: CASRGGLAGITDTQYF.

The chain has TRBV28 and TRBJ2-7; TRBD2 aligns across 7 bases. This CDR3 region has 15 residues. V shed 5 bases, J shed 6 bases, and the junction held 13 bases outside the gene matches. Germline CDR1 is MDHEN and CDR2 is SYDVKM. The CDR3 sequence is CASSGGRELYFEQYF. The CDR3 coding sequence is TGTGCCAGCAGTGGAGGGAGGGAACTCTATTTCGAGCAGTACTTC.

The chain employs TRBV19 and TRBJ1-4, with D tentatively TRBD1 (5 bases). Per the germline V gene, CDR1 is LNHDA and CDR2 is SQIVND (reference sequence). The CDR3 length is 14 residues. The ends were cut back, 7 bases at V and 7 bases at J, with 16 bases in the middle. CDR3 coding DNA: TGTGCCAGTAATAAAGGGCAGGGTGGTGAAAAACTGTTTTTT. Residues: CASNKGQGGEKLFF.

The CDR3 protein is CASRGGGGTDTQYF. As DNA, the CDR3 is TGTGCCAGCCGGGGGGGCGGAGGCACAGATACGCAGTATTTT. The chain combines TRBV7-8 with TRBJ2-3; 8 positions match TRBD2. This CDR3 spans 14 amino acids. The germline V gene encodes CDR1 SGHVS and CDR2 FQNEAQ. V shed 8 bases and J 1 base; nucleotides not matched to a gene: 5.

The chain links TRBV6-5 to TRBJ1-6; 9 positions agree with TRBD1. Trimming removed 4 bases from V and 7 bases from J; junction bases left unmatched: 5. Germline V gene data show CDR1 as MNHEY and CDR2 as SVGAGI. The CDR3 contains 15 residues. The CDR3 sequence is CASSSTGGRNSPLHF. In DNA form, the CDR3 reads TGTGCCAGCAGTTCCACAGGGGGCCGGAATTCACCCCTCCACTTT.

The CDR3 DNA reads TGTGCCAGCAGGTTGACAGGGCATAATGAGCAGTTCTTC. Its translation: CASRLTGHNEQFF. J is TRBJ2-1 and V is TRBV6-1; 7 nucleotides match TRBD1. Germline V lookup: CDR1 MNHNS, CDR2 SASEGT. V dropped 6 bases and J dropped 7; count of bases not matched to a gene: 6. CDR3 length: 13 amino acids.

The J gene is TRBJ2-7, the V gene TRBV28, with unresolved D. Germline CDR1 reads MDHEN; CDR2 reads SYDVKM. The CDR3 has 13 residues. Trimming removed 2 bases at V and 7 bases at J, with 12 bases between. The CDR3 sequence: CASSLEAQYEQYF. The DNA of the CDR3 is TGTGCCAGCAGTTTAGAGGCGCAATATGAGCAGTACTTC.

This clone was observed a handful of times. V usage is TRBV2 and J usage is TRBJ2-3, with D possibly matching TRBD1 (6 bases). CDR3 size: 15 residues. CDR1 and CDR2 from the germline V gene are SNHLY and FYNNEI. Trimming removed 4 bases from V and 0 bases from J, with 11 bases in between. CDR3 in amino acids: CASSGQVPSTDTQYF. DNA for the CDR3: TGTGCCAGCAGTGGACAGGTCCCTAGCACAGATACGCAGTATTTT.

The gene calls are TRBV7-6 and TRBJ2-1, with a weak D call TRBD2 (6 bases). Germline loops: CDR1 SGHVS, CDR2 FNYEAQ. Trimming shortened V by 4 bases and J by 5 bases, and 15 bases separated the two germline ends. This CDR3 contains 15 residues. This CDR3 is CASSSGGARDNEQFF. Here the CDR3 DNA reads TGTGCCAGCAGCTCAGGAGGGGCGAGAGACAATGAGCAGTTCTTC.

J is TRBJ2-7 and V is TRBV15; possibly TRBD1 for D (5 bases). The length of the CDR3 is 16 residues. Trimming removed 1 base at V and 5 bases at J, with 18 bases between. CDR1 is LNHNV and CDR2 is YYDKDF in the germline V gene (reference sequence). CDR3 DNA: TGTGCCACCAGCAGAGGGGGCCAGGGTGGTGTTGACGAGCAGTACTTC. This translates into CATSRGGQGGVDEQYF.

The rearrangement uses TRBV19 and TRBJ1-1; D is perhaps TRBD1 (6 bases). From germline, CDR1 is LNHDA and CDR2 SQIVND (reference sequence). The V gene lost 2 bases and the J gene lost 7 bases, with 17 bases spanning the gap. The CDR3 is made up of 15 amino acids. CDR3 nucleotides: TGTGCCAGTAGTATAAAGGGGGGGGCCGTTCGTGAAGCTTTCTTT. Its translation: CASSIKGGAVREAFF.

This sequence joins TRBV7-8 and TRBJ1-5, with 9 positions matching TRBD1. There are 15 residues in the CDR3. Germline lookup yields CDR1 SGHVS and CDR2 FQNEAQ. V trimming: 5 bases; J trimming: 4 bases; junction bases outside the gene matches: 6. The CDR3 DNA is TGTGCCAGCAGCCAAACCGGGACAGGGAATCAGCCCCAGCATTTT. Protein sequence: CASSQTGTGNQPQHF.

The chain employs TRBV7-9 and TRBJ1-2; the D gene is possibly TRBD1 (5 bases). The CDR3 length is 14 residues. The V gene lost 0 bases and the J gene lost 8 bases, with 13 bases spanning the gap. Germline V gene sequence: CDR1 SEHNR, CDR2 FQNEAQ (reference sequence). CDR3 nucleotides: TGTGCCAGCAGCTTAGCGGGGCAGGGTAAAGGCTACACCTTC. It translates to CASSLAGQGKGYTF.

The CDR3 region is CASSLYGGGGGNYGYTF. CDR3 in DNA: TGTGCCAGCAGCTTGTACGGAGGAGGGGGGGGAAACTATGGCTACACCTTC. The V and J genes are TRBV5-6 and TRBJ1-2, with a weak D call TRBD1 (6 bases). This CDR3 has 17 residues. Germline V lookup: CDR1 SGHDT, CDR2 YYEEEE. The germline V and J ends were trimmed by 1 base and 2 bases, with 18 bases remaining between them.

V usage is TRBV5-6 and J usage is TRBJ2-7, with D tentatively TRBD2 (5 bases). The CDR3 is 15 residues long. Looked up from germline, CDR1 is SGHDT and CDR2 is YYEEEE. Between the trimmed V and J ends, which lost 0 bases and 2 bases, there was a span of 12 bases. The CDR3, as DNA: TGTGCCAGCAGCTTGGCCCGGGGTCCCACCTACGAGCAGTACTTC. Protein: CASSLARGPTYEQYF.

CDR3 loop: CASSPSEAYYGYTF. The CDR3 DNA follows: TGTGCCAGCAGCCCGAGCGAGGCTTACTATGGCTACACCTTC. V gene TRBV7-6 combines with J gene TRBJ1-2; D is unclear. The V gene lost 5 bases and the J gene lost 3 bases, with 13 bases spanning the gap. The germline V gene has CDR1 SGHVS and CDR2 FNYEAQ. This CDR3 is 14 amino acids long. The full variable domain, completed using reference TRBV7-6 and TRBJ1-2, is GAGVSQSPRYKVTKRGQDVALRCDPISGHVSLYWYRQALGQGPEFLTYFNYEAQQDKSGLPNDRFSAERPEGSISTLTIQRTEQRDSAMYRCASSPSEAYYGYTFGSGTRLTVV.

J is TRBJ1-5 and V is TRBV28, with TRBD1 as a possible D gene (5 bases). Germline-derived CDR1 and CDR2 are MDHEN and SYDVKM. CDR3 length equals 15 residues. Trimming stripped 3 bases from V and 6 bases from J, with 15 bases between. CDR3 protein: CASSFPSTVSQPQHF. As DNA, the CDR3 is TGTGCCAGCAGTTTCCCCTCGACAGTCAGTCAGCCCCAGCATTTT.

This clone was seen once. CDR3 nucleotide sequence: TGCGCCAGCAGCACAGACCTCGAGACCCAGTACTTC. This encodes CASSTDLETQYF. The chain uses TRBV5-1 and TRBJ2-5; D is uncertain. The V end was cut by 4 bases, the J end by 5 bases, with 9 bases between. This CDR3 is 12 amino acids long. Per the germline V gene, CDR1 is SGHRS and CDR2 is YFSETQ. The variable domain in full, with the rest retrieved from reference TRBV5-1 and TRBJ2-5, is KAGVTQTPRYLIKTRGQQVTLSCSPISGHRSVSWYQQTPGQGLQFLFEYFSETQRNKGNFPGRFSGRQFSNSRSEMNVSTLELGDSALYLCASSTDLETQYFGPGTRLLVL.

J is TRBJ1-6 and V is TRBV11-2, with D unclear. The CDR3 is 15 amino acids. The V gene lost 0 bases and the J gene lost 7 bases, with 10 bases spanning the gap. The germline V gene has CDR1 SGHAT and CDR2 FQNNGV. The chain's CDR3 is CASSLDPSGNSPLHF. The DNA for the CDR3 is TGTGCCAGCAGCTTAGATCCGTCGGGGAATTCACCCCTCCACTTT.

The CDR3 region has the DNA TGCAGTGCTCGGGTTGCCGGGGGGGAGACCCAGTACTTC. Translating gives CSARVAGGETQYF. This chain uses TRBV29-1 with TRBJ2-5; 7 bases match TRBD2. CDR3 size: 13 residues. CDR1 is SQVTM and CDR2 is ANQGSEA in the germline V gene.

This clone was observed a few times. The gene calls are TRBV18 and TRBJ2-3, with no clear D. CDR3 length: 12 amino acids. The germline CDR1 and CDR2 sequences are KGHSH and LQKENI. V was pared by 3 bases and J by 2 bases, with 3 bases between. CDR3 sequence (DNA): TGTGCCAGCTCACCCTCCACAGATACGCAGTATTTT. It encodes CASSPSTDTQYF.

V is TRBV9 and J is TRBJ1-2; maybe TRBD1 (5 bases). The CDR3 consists of 14 residues. V lost 0 bases and J 6 bases, leaving 12 bases between the germline ends. The germline CDR1 and CDR2 sequences are SGDLS and YYNGEE. CDR3 sequence reads: CASSVDTGTHGYTF. The DNA for the CDR3 is TGTGCCAGCAGCGTAGACACAGGAACCCATGGCTACACCTTC.

The rearrangement uses TRBV5-4 and TRBJ2-2, with 7 bases that match TRBD2. V was clipped by 4 bases and J by 2 bases; unmatched bases: 11. CDR3 length: 17 residues. Germline CDR1 and CDR2: SGHNT and YYREEE (reference sequence). CDR3 residues: CASSTTERGTNTGELFF. The CDR3 nucleotides are TGTGCCAGCAGCACAACGGAGCGGGGAACCAACACCGGGGAGCTGTTTTTT.

The chain has TRBV2 and TRBJ1-2, with a possible D match to TRBD1 (6 bases). The CDR3 length is 13 residues. V shed 6 bases and J shed 4 bases, with 12 bases lying between them. From germline, CDR1 is SNHLY and CDR2 FYNNEI. CDR3 coding DNA: TGTGCCAGCAGGAACAGGGTGCCCTATGGCTACACCTTC. Protein sequence: CASRNRVPYGYTF.

CDR3: CASSFSGSTDTQYF. In nucleotides, the CDR3 is TGTGCCAGCAGCTTCAGCGGGAGCACAGATACGCAGTATTTT. The V call is TRBV11-2, the J call TRBJ2-3; tentatively, D is TRBD2 (6 bases). Germline lookup yields CDR1 SGHAT and CDR2 FQNNGV. This CDR3 is built from 14 residues. The V gene lost 3 bases and the J gene lost 0 bases, with 7 bases spanning the gap.